This TCR beta chain was recorded in a study of regulatory T cells in long-lasting Graves disease. Through Arm-PCR of CDR3 regions and iRepertoire HTBI primers, TCR beta libraries were built. MiXCR was run by TCRdb on the multiplex PCR reads, yielding one entry per CDR3 protein. The data hold approximately 350,000 distinct CDR3 sequences, with around 11% observed a single time. This clonotype appeared many times. Trimming took 3 bases from V and 0 from J, leaving 17 bases between them. This CDR3 region has 17 residues. Per the germline V gene, CDR1 is DFQATT and CDR2 is SNEGSKA (reference sequence). Specified time point: newly diagnosed GD, antithyroid drugs for less than 3 months. Extracted RNA from PBMCs served as the source of the TCR library. The same sample was also studied in work on T cells in Graves' hyperthyroidism and ophthalmopathy.

The sample in question was peripheral blood mononuclear cells (PBMCs), obtained at new diagnosis, from a patient treated with antithyroid drugs. V gene TRBV20-1 combines with J gene TRBJ1-4, with D possibly being TRBD1 (6 bases). The receptor was isolated from a young woman with Graves disease. CDR3 in DNA: TGCAGTGCTAGCCGGGACACCGGATCCGCAACTAATGAAAAACTGTTTTTT. Encoded protein: CSASRDTGSATNEKLFF.